These T cell receptor beta chains were read from a single sample in a study of blood T cells in healthy people across ages. TCRdb called the 5' RACE reads again in MiXCR, with one record for every CDR3 protein. The sample includes some 1.4 million distinct CDR3 sequences, 35% to 45% of them seen just once. The sequenced sample consisted of blood. These receptors were taken from a woman aged 18-29 years in good health. CDR3s include the opening cysteine and the closing phenylalanine or tryptophan. Each record gives: clone size, J gene, D gene, CDR3 length, V gene, CDR3 protein, CDR3 DNA. A D gene is named only where the DNA matches it firmly. Clone size is given for some rows only: seen once, a few or many times, or a class if the clone is expanded.

few	TRBJ2-3	-	16	TRBV7-2	CASTLERLAGLDTQYF	TGTGCCAGCACCCTAGAACGTCTAGCAGGGTTGGATACGCAGTATTTT
-	TRBJ1-2	-	12	TRBV24-1	CATSDDLEGYTF	TGTGCCACCAGTGATGATTTGGAGGGCTACACCTTC
many	TRBJ2-7	-	12	TRBV3-1	CASSRGSYEQYF	TGTGCCAGCAGCCGAGGATCCTACGAGCAGTACTTC
-	TRBJ2-1	TRBD1	16	TRBV20-1	CSARVPPGQAYNEQFF	TGCAGTGCTAGAGTCCCCCCGGGACAGGCTTACAATGAGCAGTTCTTC
-	TRBJ2-1	TRBD2	17	TRBV5-1	CASSPPRLAGVETEQFF	TGCGCCAGCAGCCCTCCCCGACTAGCGGGAGTGGAGACTGAGCAGTTCTTC
-	TRBJ2-5	TRBD2	15	TRBV29-1	CSVGSSGRGSETQYF	TGCAGCGTTGGTTCTAGCGGGAGGGGTTCAGAGACCCAGTACTTC
-	TRBJ2-7	-	14	TRBV6-1	CASSDLASRSEQYF	TGTGCCAGCAGTGACCTAGCGAGCAGGAGCGAGCAGTACTTC
many	TRBJ2-5	TRBD2	15	TRBV7-2	CASSQTLLAGETQYF	TGTGCCAGCAGCCAGACATTACTAGCGGGAGAGACCCAGTACTTC
-	TRBJ1-5	-	16	TRBV15	CATSRAFTISNQPQHF	TGTGCCACCAGCAGAGCCTTCACCATTAGCAATCAGCCCCAGCATTTT
few	TRBJ1-1	TRBD1	15	TRBV5-1	CASSDGQGARTEAFF	TGCGCCAGCAGCGACGGACAGGGGGCGCGCACTGAAGCTTTCTTT
-	TRBJ2-7	-	14	TRBV12-3/TRBV12-4	CASSLWEDNYEQYF	TGTGCCAGCAGTTTGTGGGAGGATAACTACGAGCAGTACTTC
-	TRBJ2-3	-	16	TRBV24-1	CATSDARKDRTDTQYF	TGTGCCACCAGTGATGCCCGTAAGGATCGCACAGATACGCAGTATTTT
-	TRBJ2-1	TRBD1	17	TRBV24-1	CATSDLNRGSSYNEQFF	TGTGCCACCAGTGACCTAAACAGGGGTAGCTCCTACAATGAGCAGTTCTTC
once	TRBJ2-5	TRBD1	17	TRBV6-5	CASSYSTGRGLLREQYF	TGTGCCAGCAGTTACTCTACGGGCAGGGGGCTTCTTAGAGAGCAGTACTTC
once	TRBJ1-3	TRBD1	15	TRBV10-3	CAIRTDRGSGNTIYF	TGTGCCATCAGAACCGACAGGGGCTCTGGAAACACCATATATTTT
-	TRBJ1-6	-	18	TRBV6-5	CASGSQGWLSSYNSPLHF	TGTGCCAGCGGTTCCCAGGGATGGCTTAGCTCCTATAATTCACCCCTCCACTTT
-	TRBJ2-1	TRBD1	13	TRBV20-1	CSARVDRDNEQFF	TGCAGTGCTAGAGTTGACAGGGACAATGAGCAGTTCTTC
-	TRBJ1-1	-	16	TRBV27	CASSSLRGAWGTEAFF	TGTGCCAGCAGTTCCCTCCGGGGCGCTTGGGGCACTGAAGCTTTCTTT
few	TRBJ2-1	TRBD1	16	TRBV2	CASSEWEGQGYNEQFF	TGTGCCAGCAGTGAATGGGAGGGACAGGGCTACAATGAGCAGTTCTTC
-	TRBJ2-1	TRBD1	15	TRBV18	CASSLGGAVYNEQFF	TGTGCCAGCTCGCTAGGGGGCGCGGTCTACAATGAGCAGTTCTTC
-	TRBJ1-5	-	15	TRBV12-5	CASGRTTHSNQPQHF	TGTGCTAGTGGGCGGACAACACATAGCAATCAGCCCCAGCATTTT
-	TRBJ2-1	TRBD2	14	TRBV11-2	CASSHGLVGHEQFF	TGTGCCAGCAGTCATGGACTAGTGGGACATGAGCAGTTCTTC
once	TRBJ2-3	-	15	TRBV7-2	CASSSAPGATDTQYF	TGTGCCAGCAGCTCCGCCCCTGGGGCCACAGATACGCAGTATTTT
-	TRBJ2-3	-	14	TRBV7-8	CASSLAEQSDTQYF	TGTGCCAGCAGCTTAGCGGAACAGTCAGATACGCAGTATTTT
few	TRBJ2-5	-	17	TRBV6-5	CASSYRPRRGPGETQYF	TGTGCCAGCAGTTACCGCCCTCGACGGGGGCCAGGCGAGACCCAGTACTTC
-	TRBJ2-7	-	15	TRBV6-1	CASSEQGNTLNEQYF	TGTGCCAGCAGTGAGCAGGGGAACACTTTGAATGAGCAGTACTTC
-	TRBJ1-4	-	16	TRBV7-9	CASSRTTDLTNEKLFF	TGTGCCAGCAGCCGGACAACAGATTTAACTAATGAAAAACTGTTTTTT
-	TRBJ1-1	-	17	TRBV3-1	CASSQDNWGVRVAEAFF	TGTGCCAGCAGCCAAGATAATTGGGGGGTAAGGGTAGCTGAAGCTTTCTTT
few	TRBJ2-7	-	13	TRBV10-3	CAIGGTQSYEQYF	TGTGCCATTGGAGGGACGCAAAGCTACGAGCAGTACTTC
-	TRBJ2-7	-	13	TRBV12-3/TRBV12-4	CASSFGDPYEQYF	TGTGCCAGCAGTTTCGGGGATCCCTACGAGCAGTACTTC